The T cell receptor (beta chain) under discussion was sequenced for a study of T cell responses to AZD1222 COVID-19 vaccine. The germline V gene has CDR1 SGHDN and CDR2 FVKESK. Trimming removed 1 base at V and 0 bases at J, with 8 bases between. The CDR3 is made up of 15 amino acids. The table came from immunoSEQ multiplex PCR; TCRdb's copy has only in-frame clones and leaves some out. The table records fewer than 120,000 clones, roughly 90% of them present only once. Sequenced here: peripheral blood, sampled on day 0 of AZD1222 vaccination. The V gene is TRBV14, the J gene TRBJ2-3, with unresolved D. The sequence was collected from an adult in good health. The CDR3: CASSQVRPSTDTQYF. The CDR3, as DNA: TGTGCCAGCAGCCAAGTGCGCCCCAGCACAGATACGCAGTATTTT.